A selection of T cell receptor beta chains follows, all from one sample in a study of blood T cell repertoires in COVID-19. Repertoires were generated with immunoSEQ multiplex PCR, while TCRdb's copy carries only in-frame clones and drops some. The sample holds 35,000 or so clones; 90% are singletons and the top ten take over 10%. Source material: peripheral blood. The receptors come from a man between 65 and 79 years old with acute or convalescent COVID-19. Each CDR3 is given with its conserved first and last residue. The order of the fields is clone size, J gene, V gene, CDR3 length, D gene, CDR3 DNA, CDR3 protein. The D gene is left open where the match is weak. Not all rows give a size; the values are once, few, many and, for expanded clones, a class.

NA TRBJ1-3 TRBV12-3/TRBV12-4 13 NA TGTGCCACCTTCACTACCTCTGGAAACACCATATATTTT CATFTTSGNTIYF
NA TRBJ2-3 TRBV11-2 15 TRBD1 TGTGCCAGCAGCTTGGGACAGCCGACCACAGATACGCAGTATTTT CASSLGQPTTDTQYF
NA TRBJ2-5 TRBV6-5 13 NA TGTGCCAGCAGTACTCAGGGTTTTGAGACCCAGTACTTC CASSTQGFETQYF
NA TRBJ1-1 TRBV6-2/TRBV6-3 17 TRBD1 TGTGCCAGCAGCCCCCTTGGGACAGCACCCATGAACACTGAAGCTTTCTTT CASSPLGTAPMNTEAFF
NA TRBJ2-3 TRBV7-2 16 TRBD1 TGTGCCAGCAGCTTAGTTAGGACAGGGGAGGCAGATACGCAGTATTTT CASSLVRTGEADTQYF
once TRBJ2-2 TRBV2 16 TRBD1 TGTGCCAGCTCAGGGGATACCGGGACAGGGGGCAGGGAGCTGTTTTTT CASSGDTGTGGRELFF
NA TRBJ1-1 TRBV9 14 NA TGTGCCAGCAGCGAGGGGGTAATGAACACTGAAGCTTTCTTT CASSEGVMNTEAFF
NA TRBJ1-1 TRBV7-2 13 NA TGTGCCAGCAGCTCCGCGGGGAACACTGAAGCTTTCTTT CASSSAGNTEAFF
NA TRBJ2-5 TRBV29-1 14 NA TGCAGCGTTCGAAGGACTTTGGGCCAAGAGACCCAGTACTTC CSVRRTLGQETQYF
NA TRBJ1-1 TRBV7-2 14 NA TGTGCCAGCAGGTCACAGCCTATGAACACTGAAGCTTTCTTT CASRSQPMNTEAFF
NA TRBJ2-4 TRBV18 16 NA TGTGCCAGCTCGAGAGTAGCGGAGTTGGCCAAAAACATTCAGTACTTC CASSRVAELAKNIQYF
NA TRBJ1-4 TRBV4-1 16 NA TGCGCCAGCAGCCAAGAACAGATCACAACTAATGAAAAACTGTTTTTT CASSQEQITTNEKLFF
few TRBJ2-7 TRBV7-2 18 TRBD1 TGTGCCAGCAGCTTAGTTTCCCTAGGACAGGGGACGGACTACGAGCAGTACTTC CASSLVSLGQGTDYEQYF
NA TRBJ2-3 TRBV27 17 TRBD2 TGTGCCAGCAGTTCAAGCGGGAGGACTTACATCACAGATACGCAGTATTTT CASSSSGRTYITDTQYF
NA TRBJ1-1 TRBV29-1 15 TRBD1 TGCAGCGTCCAAAATCCAATACAGGGGGGGACTGAAGCTTTCTTT CSVQNPIQGGTEAFF
NA TRBJ1-2 TRBV5-6 16 TRBD1 TGTGCCAGCAGCCCCCTTCGGGGACAGGGTGTAAATGGCTACACCTTC CASSPLRGQGVNGYTF
NA TRBJ2-2 TRBV9 16 NA TGTGCCAGCAGCGTAGGGGGCGTCGCGAACACCGGGGAGCTGTTTTTT CASSVGGVANTGELFF
NA TRBJ1-2 TRBV7-3 14 TRBD1 TGTGCCAGCAGCTCACAAGCTACCGGGACAGGGGTCACCTTC CASSSQATGTGVTF
NA TRBJ1-1 TRBV6-5 11 NA TGTGCCAGCGAGGGAAGGACTGAAGCTTTCTTT CASEGRTEAFF
NA TRBJ2-3 TRBV5-4 16 TRBD2 TGTGCCAGCAGCTCCCGGACTAGCGGGAGCACAGATACGCAGTATTTT CASSSRTSGSTDTQYF
NA TRBJ1-5 TRBV7-3 17 TRBD1 TGTGCCAGCAGCACAAGAACCTTCAGGGGGCATGGGCAGCCCCAGCATTTT CASSTRTFRGHGQPQHF
NA TRBJ1-2 TRBV28 17 TRBD1 TGTGCCAGCAGTTTAGAAACTACAGGGGGCGCAAGCTATGGCTACACCTTC CASSLETTGGASYGYTF
NA TRBJ2-7 TRBV28 13 NA TGTGCCAGCAGCCCAGGACTCGCCTGGGAGCAGTACTTC CASSPGLAWEQYF
NA TRBJ2-1 TRBV4-3 15 TRBD2 TGCGCCAGCAGCCGGGCTGGACTAGCGGACAATGAGCAGTTCTTC CASSRAGLADNEQFF
NA TRBJ2-7 TRBV28 15 NA TGTGCCAGCAGCCTAGCAGGCAGGGGAGACTACGAGCAGTACTTC CASSLAGRGDYEQYF
NA TRBJ1-5 TRBV28 14 TRBD1 TGTGCCAGCAGCGGGGGGACAGGAGTTCAGCCCCAGCATTTT CASSGGTGVQPQHF
NA TRBJ2-5 TRBV5-8 16 TRBD2 TGTGCCAGCAGCTCAGGCGGGGGGAATATCCAAGAGACCCAGTACTTC CASSSGGGNIQETQYF
NA TRBJ1-2 TRBV25-1 16 TRBD1 TGTGCCAGCAGTGAATATGGCAGGGGGCCCAACTATGGCTACACCTTC CASSEYGRGPNYGYTF
few TRBJ2-7 TRBV6-5 14 TRBD1 TGTGCCAGCAGTTACACAGGACAGGCCTACGAGCAGTACTTC CASSYTGQAYEQYF
NA TRBJ1-1 TRBV5-5 13 NA TGTGCCAGCAGCTCACAGAGTAACACTGAAGCTTTCTTT CASSSQSNTEAFF
few TRBJ2-7 TRBV6-5 15 NA TGTGCCAGCAGTCCAGACTCTTGGGGAGGAACCGAGCAGTACTTC CASSPDSWGGTEQYF
NA TRBJ1-1 TRBV19 16 TRBD1 TGTGCCAGTAGTCGCCACAGGGGGAACTGGGACACTGAAGCTTTCTTT CASSRHRGNWDTEAFF
NA TRBJ1-5 TRBV7-9 13 TRBD1 TGTGCCAGCAGCTCCCAGGGGGGTCAGCCCCAGCATTTT CASSSQGGQPQHF
NA TRBJ2-1 TRBV19 15 TRBD2 TGTGCCAGTACCCGCTCCGGACTAGCGGCTAATGAGCAGTTCTTC CASTRSGLAANEQFF
NA TRBJ1-2 TRBV9 15 NA TGTGCCAGCAGCGTAGAGGGAGCTTACGGGTATGGCTACACCTTC CASSVEGAYGYGYTF
NA TRBJ2-1 TRBV6-5 13 NA TGTGCCACTTGGACAGAGACCTACAATGAGCAGTTCTTC CATWTETYNEQFF
NA TRBJ2-1 TRBV27 16 NA TGTGCCAGCAGTTCCGCCCCGGGTAGCTCCTACAATGAGCAGTTCTTC CASSSAPGSSYNEQFF